The 24 T cell receptor beta chains reported below all come from one sample, sequenced in a study of blood T cells in healthy people across ages (dated by TCRdb to the mid-2010s). The library was obtained by 5' RACE. The sample was run on an Illumina HiSeq 2500. A second PCR of about 6 to 12 cycles was run with a J-beta primer mix and a sample-barcoded 5' primer. TCRdb reworked the public reads: Q25 trimming with fastp, MiXCR clone assembly, productive beta chains retained. Each entry is one CDR3 protein sequence, shown with its most common DNA and genes. The sample profile shows roughly 1 million distinct CDR3 sequences; 25% of them were found once. The leading ten clones occupy 0.65% to 0.95% of the sample. These data were also filed under a second study, of T cells of mothers and their children.

The sequenced material came from blood. These receptors were obtained from a girl between 2 and 10 years old in good health.

This rearrangement joins TRBV10-3 to TRBJ1-2; perhaps TRBD1 as D (5 bases). The CDR3 totals 14 residues. Germline V gene lookup returns CDR1 ENHRY and CDR2 SYGVKD. Between the trimmed V and J ends, which lost 3 bases and 4 bases, there was a span of 12 bases. CDR3 bases: TGTGCCATCAGTGATGAACAGGAGGTCTATGGCTACACCTTC. Translation: CAISDEQEVYGYTF.

The chain recombines TRBV27 with TRBJ2-7; perhaps D is TRBD1 or TRBD2 (5 bases each). The V and J ends lost 8 bases and 0 bases respectively, with 11 bases between them. CDR3 size: 13 residues. The germline CDR1 and CDR2 sequences are MNHEY and SMNVEV (reference sequence). The CDR3 DNA reads as TGTGCCAGCCGGGACGGCCACTCCTACGAGCAGTACTTC. Translation: CASRDGHSYEQYF.

This clonotype has more than one count but fewer than ten. V is TRBV3-1 and J is TRBJ1-2; D not certain. Germline V gene lookup returns CDR1 LGHDT and CDR2 YNNKEL (reference sequence). V shed 0 bases and J shed 4 bases, with 15 bases lying between them. This CDR3 comprises 16 residues. The CDR3 here is CASSQDLRKGLYGYTF. CDR3 sequence (DNA): TGTGCCAGCAGCCAAGACCTGCGTAAGGGTCTCTATGGCTACACCTTC.

The table lists this clonotype with a few counts. The junction departs from germline at one end; a sequencing error may be responsible. The gene calls are TRBV11-2 and TRBJ1-1, with D unresolved. From germline, CDR1 is SGHAT and CDR2 FQNNGV. The CDR3 sequence is 11 residues long. The CDR3 region is CASSLDKVAFF. Written as DNA, the CDR3 is TGTGCCAGCAGCCTAGACAAGGTGGCTTTCTTT. Supplemented by reference TRBV11-2 and TRBJ1-1, the full variable domain reads EAGVAQSPRYKIIEKRQSVAFWCNPISGHATLYWYQQILGQGPKLLIQFQNNGVVDDSQLPKDRFSAERLKGVDSTLKIQPAKLEDSAVYLCASSLDKVAFFGQGTRLTVV.

This clonotype was counted only a few times. V gene TRBV13 combines with J gene TRBJ2-2; tentative D call: TRBD1 (6 bases). Germline V gives CDR1 PRHDT, CDR2 FYEKMQ (reference sequence). Trimming removed 4 bases at V and 4 bases at J, with 10 bases between. This CDR3 is built from 14 residues. The CDR3 sequence is CASSSGQLTGELFF. For the CDR3, the DNA is TGTGCCAGCAGCTCAGGACAGCTCACCGGGGAGCTGTTTTTT.

The chain couples TRBV29-1 to TRBJ2-1; D unclear. The DNA end is a closer match to TRBJ2-7, so the J assignment may be wrong. Germline V gives CDR1 SQVTM, CDR2 ANQGSEA. This CDR3 has 12 amino acids. The DNA for the CDR3 is TGCAGCGTATCTGGAGTCTCCTACGAGCAGTACTTC. It is translated as CSVSGVSYEQYF.

This rearrangement joins TRBV7-9 to TRBJ2-7; weak D call: TRBD1 (5 bases). CDR3 size: 16 residues. CDR1 and CDR2 from the germline V gene are SEHNR and FQNEAQ (reference sequence). V was trimmed by 5 bases and J by 7 bases, leaving 24 bases between them. The CDR3 reads CASSAQQGFGPREQYF. The CDR3 DNA follows: TGTGCCAGCAGCGCGCAGCAGGGTTTTGGGCCTCGAGAGCAGTACTTC. Together with reference TRBV7-9 and TRBJ2-7, the CDR3 gives the full variable domain: DTGVSQNPRHKITKRGQNVTFRCDPISEHNRLYWYRQTLGQGPEFLTYFQNEAQLEKSRLLSDRFSAERPKGSFSTLEIQRTEQGDSAMYLCASSAQQGFGPREQYFGPGTRLTVT.

J is TRBJ1-1 and V is TRBV29-1; 8 nucleotides align to TRBD1. Per germline, CDR1 SQVTM and CDR2 ANQGSEA. The CDR3 runs 13 residues. The J segment lost 8 bases and the V segment lost 7 bases, leaving 12 bases of the junction unmatched. This CDR3 reads CSAEGQGGPEAFF. The CDR3 DNA reads as TGCAGCGCAGAAGGACAGGGCGGACCCGAAGCTTTCTTT.

The chain joins TRBV5-1 to TRBJ1-1; no firm D call. This CDR3 is built from 13 residues. V was shortened by 3 bases and J by 1 base, with 7 bases between the two germline ends. The germline gives CDR1 SGHRS, CDR2 YFSETQ. Here the CDR3 DNA reads TGCGCCAGCAGCTACCGGAGGAACACTGAAGCTTTCTTT. Its translation is CASSYRRNTEAFF. The complete variable domain, with remaining parts taken from reference TRBV5-1 and TRBJ1-1, reads KAGVTQTPRYLIKTRGQQVTLSCSPISGHRSVSWYQQTPGQGLQFLFEYFSETQRNKGNFPGRFSGRQFSNSRSEMNVSTLELGDSALYLCASSYRRNTEAFFGQGTRLTVV.

The V and J genes are TRBV29-1 and TRBJ2-3; 8 bases map to TRBD1. Per the germline V gene, CDR1 is SQVTM and CDR2 is ANQGSEA. Trimming took 5 bases from V and 2 from J; bases not matched to a gene: 6. The CDR3 length is 14 residues. CDR3 in DNA: TGCAGCGTTACGGACAGGGTCTCCACAGATACGCAGTATTTT. It is translated as CSVTDRVSTDTQYF.

This clonotype showed up many times. CDR3 loop: CASSVAREREDGYTF. The DNA for the CDR3 is TGTGCCAGCAGCGTAGCTCGGGAAAGAGAAGATGGCTACACCTTC. V usage is TRBV9 and J usage is TRBJ1-2; D is unresolved. The CDR3 covers 15 residues. CDR1 and CDR2 from the germline V gene are SGDLS and YYNGEE. The V and J ends lost 0 bases and 6 bases respectively, with 15 bases between them.

The J gene is TRBJ2-7, the V gene TRBV10-3; the match to TRBD2 covers 7 bases. This CDR3 is built from 12 residues. Trimming removed 8 bases from V and 4 bases from J; junction bases left unmatched: 5. Germline CDR1 reads ENHRY; CDR2 reads SYGVKD. The CDR3 DNA is TGTGCCATCGGACCGGGGGGATACGAGCAGTACTTC. This codes for CAIGPGGYEQYF.

This clonotype turned up a few times. V is TRBV7-2 and J is TRBJ2-5, with TRBD2 matching over 11 bases. Trimming removed 5 bases from V and 4 bases from J; junction bases left unmatched: 9. Germline CDR1 reads SGHTA; CDR2 reads FQGNSA. The CDR3 loop spans 16 amino acids. CDR3 sequence (DNA): TGTGCCAGCAGCGAACCTCTAGCGGGGGGCTTAGAGACCCAGTACTTC. Translation gives CASSEPLAGGLETQYF. Looking up the rest from reference TRBV7-2 and TRBJ2-5 gives the full variable domain: GAGVSQSPSNKVTEKGKDVELRCDPISGHTALYWYRQSLGQGLEFLIYFQGNSAPDKSGLPSDRFSAERTGGSVSTLTIQRTQQEDSAVYLCASSEPLAGGLETQYFGPGTRLLVL.

V usage is TRBV29-1 and J usage is TRBJ2-5; no definite D call. TRBJ2-1 explains the end of the DNA better; the J call may be wrong. The germline V gene encodes CDR1 SQVTM and CDR2 ANQGSEA. The CDR3 is 11 residues long. The CDR3 nucleotides are TGCAGCGTTGAAAAGGACAATGAGCAGTTCTTC. Its translation is CSVEKDNEQFF.

This rearrangement joins TRBV28 to TRBJ2-3; a weak D match, TRBD1 (6 bases). The germline gives CDR1 MDHEN, CDR2 SYDVKM. This CDR3 has 16 residues. V was pared by 5 bases and J by 2 bases, with 17 bases between. The CDR3 here is CASSPLRDTSTDTQYF. The CDR3 nucleotides are TGTGCCAGCAGTCCTCTACGGGACACCTCCACAGATACGCAGTATTTT.

The sample holds a few counts of this clonotype. One end of the junction varies from germline; a read error may be responsible. J is TRBJ2-5 and V is TRBV4-2, with D tentatively TRBD2 (6 bases). CDR3 size: 13 residues. Germline assignment: CDR1 LGHNA and CDR2 YNFKEQ. The CDR3: CASSQEDDLGRFF. The CDR3 bases are TGTGCCAGCAGCCAAGAGGACGATTTGGGGAGGTTCTTC.

The V gene is TRBV6-1, the J gene TRBJ2-5, with no clear D. Germline V gene data show CDR1 as MNHNS and CDR2 as SASEGT. V was cut by 8 bases and J by 5 bases, with 15 bases left in between. The CDR3 loop spans 13 amino acids. The CDR3 DNA follows: TGTGCCAGCGTTCCCAGGTTCGAGGAGACCCAGTACTTC. It translates to CASVPRFEETQYF.

This clonotype was seen a few times. This chain uses TRBV20-1 with TRBJ2-5; D not resolved. Matching the DNA end better, TRBJ2-7 makes the J call doubtful. In germline, CDR1 is DFQATT, CDR2 SNEGSKA (reference sequence). This CDR3 is 13 amino acids long. The CDR3 coding sequence is TGCAGTGTCGCCGGTCACGCGTCCTACGAGCAGTACTTC. It yields the protein CSVAGHASYEQYF.

A single count supports this clonotype. In nucleotides, the CDR3 is TGTGCCAGCAGCTTAGATGTCGGGAGTTATGGCTACACCTTC. Amino acid sequence: CASSLDVGSYGYTF. The chain combines TRBV7-9 with TRBJ1-2; D gene uncertain. Germline V gene lookup returns CDR1 SEHNR and CDR2 FQNEAQ (reference sequence). This CDR3 region has 14 residues. Trimming took 1 base from V and 5 from J, leaving 11 bases between them.

Only a few counts were recorded for this clonotype. This CDR3 fails to terminate in the conserved phenylalanine or tryptophan, so it likely reflects a read error. This chain joins TRBV6-5 and TRBJ2-3, with D uncertain. In germline, CDR1 is MNHEY, CDR2 SVGAGI. V was pared by 6 bases and J by 1 base, with 17 bases between. This CDR3 is 16 amino acids long. CDR3 DNA: TGTGCCAGCAGCGACCTAGGTTTCATAGGCACAGATACGCAGTATCTT. Translation: CASSDLGFIGTDTQYL.

This clonotype was observed a few times. The conserved phenylalanine or tryptophan normally closing the CDR3 is absent here, so this likely arose from a read error. This sequence joins TRBV5-6 and TRBJ2-4; D is ambiguous. The germline V gene has CDR1 SGHDT and CDR2 YYEEEE. The V end was cut by 4 bases, the J end by 10 bases, with 21 bases between. CDR3 size: 15 residues. For the CDR3, the DNA is TGTGCCAGCAGCCTGAGCTTTAGGGCCTTGGGGATTCAGTACCTC. Translating it yields CASSLSFRALGIQYL.

This clonotype showed up just once. The genes are TRBV7-2 and TRBJ2-5; 9 bases are a match to TRBD1. Matching the DNA end better, TRBJ2-7 makes the J call doubtful. CDR1 is SGHTA, CDR2 FQGNSA, per germline. The CDR3 totals 15 residues. Here the CDR3 reads CASSSPGQGSFEQYF. The CDR3, as DNA: TGTGCCAGCAGTTCACCGGGACAGGGTTCTTTCGAGCAGTACTTC.

The chain links TRBV20-1 to TRBJ2-3; the D gene is possibly TRBD2 (5 bases). Germline V gene sequence: CDR1 DFQATT, CDR2 SNEGSKA (reference sequence). V was shortened by 0 bases and J by 2 bases, with 15 bases between the two germline ends. The CDR3 runs to 16 residues. CDR3 in amino acids: CSARDGLASTTDTQYF. As DNA, the CDR3 is TGCAGTGCTAGAGATGGGCTAGCTTCCACCACAGATACGCAGTATTTT.

This clonotype turned up a few times. The V and J genes are TRBV10-3 and TRBJ1-2, with a tentative D call TRBD1 (5 bases). The CDR3 sequence is 15 residues long. Trimming cost V 5 bases and J 4 bases, with 17 bases left between them. Germline values: CDR1 ENHRY, CDR2 SYGVKD. CDR3 amino acids: CAISSKPGTAYGYTF. As DNA, the CDR3 is TGTGCCATCAGTTCCAAACCCGGGACTGCCTATGGCTACACCTTC.